This TCR beta chain was recovered during a study of blood T cell repertoires in COVID-19. About the study: Whether acute or convalescent, the COVID-19 samples came from the United States, Italy and Spain. The cDNA or gDNA used as material had been derived from T cells, B-cell-depleted T cells, or PBMCs.

Per the authors' pipeline: Estimation of nucleated cell counts relied on the amplification of reference gene primers. Here immunoSEQ multiplex PCR was the method, and the copy in TCRdb shows in-frame clones only, minus some. Clone size and the V and J calls come from that table; the DNA yielded D and trimming. The sample contains about 210,000 clones, approximately 85% of which appear only once. The CDR3 loop spans 13 amino acids. V shed 10 bases and J shed 0 bases, with 10 bases lying between them. From germline, CDR1 is SNHLY and CDR2 FYNNEI. Sequencing input: peripheral blood. The TCR comes from a woman aged 45-60 years with active or convalescent COVID-19. The chain is built from TRBV2 and TRBJ2-4, with D perhaps TRBD1 (6 bases). The CDR3 spells CATSGEAKNIQYF. Here the CDR3 DNA reads TGTGCCACCTCAGGGGAAGCCAAAAACATTCAGTACTTC.